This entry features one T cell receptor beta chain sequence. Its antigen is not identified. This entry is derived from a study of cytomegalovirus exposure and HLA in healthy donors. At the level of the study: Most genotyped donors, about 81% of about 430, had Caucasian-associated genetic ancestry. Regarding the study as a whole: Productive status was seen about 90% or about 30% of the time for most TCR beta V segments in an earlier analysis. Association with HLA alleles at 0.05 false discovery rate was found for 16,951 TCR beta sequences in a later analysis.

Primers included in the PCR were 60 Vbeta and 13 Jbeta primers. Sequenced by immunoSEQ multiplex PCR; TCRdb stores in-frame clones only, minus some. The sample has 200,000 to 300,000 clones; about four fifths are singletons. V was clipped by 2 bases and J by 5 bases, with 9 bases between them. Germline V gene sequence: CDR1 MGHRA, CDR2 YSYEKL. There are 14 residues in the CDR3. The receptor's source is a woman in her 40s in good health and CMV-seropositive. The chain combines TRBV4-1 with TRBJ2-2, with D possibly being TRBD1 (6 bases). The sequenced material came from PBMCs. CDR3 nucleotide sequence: TGCGCCAGCAGCCAACCCAGGGGAACCGGGGAGCTGTTTTTT. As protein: CASSQPRGTGELFF.